This passage covers 27 T cell receptor beta chains from one sample sequenced in a study of T cells in Graves' hyperthyroidism and ophthalmopathy. From RNA transcripts, TCR beta CDR3 regions were amplified. HTBI primers were used for first-round RT-PCR of the TCR CDR3. TCRdb used MiXCR to reprocess the multiplex PCR reads, holding one entry per CDR3 protein. The sample includes hundreds of thousands of distinct CDR3 sequences, roughly a third of them seen just once. The material sequenced was blood. The receptor set was obtained from a woman between 40 and 50 years old with Graves' hyperthyroidism.

This clonotype has at least ten counts. The chain has TRBV7-9 and TRBJ1-1, with D maybe TRBD1 (5 bases). The V end lost 1 base, the J end lost 6 bases, and 9 bases lay between the germline ends. The CDR3 loop spans 13 amino acids. Germline V gene sequence: CDR1 SEHNR, CDR2 FQNEAQ (reference sequence). CDR3 coding DNA: TGTGCCAGCAGCTTAGTAGGGACCCCTGAAGCTTTCTTT. It codes for CASSLVGTPEAFF.

This clonotype appeared many times. The chain's CDR3 is CATSRDLGSGNTIYF. Written as DNA, the CDR3 is TGTGCCACCAGCAGAGATCTTGGATCTGGAAACACCATATATTTT. The V call is TRBV15, the J call TRBJ1-3; D is ambiguous. V was clipped by 0 bases and J by 1 base, with 7 bases between them. This CDR3 has 15 amino acids. The germline gives CDR1 LNHNV, CDR2 YYDKDF (reference sequence).

This clonotype was observed many times. The chain is built from TRBV13 and TRBJ2-7; D call uncertain. Germline V gene data show CDR1 as PRHDT and CDR2 as FYEKMQ (reference sequence). Deletions cut 2 bases from V and 3 bases from J, with 8 bases between. The CDR3 is 13 residues long. The CDR3 DNA sequence: TGTGCCAGCAGCTTAAAACCCAGCTACGAGCAGTACTTC. Translation gives CASSLKPSYEQYF.

This clonotype was counted ten times or more. The CDR3 here is CSAPLGGRHNSNQPQHF. The CDR3 bases are TGCAGTGCTCCCTTGGGTGGCAGGCATAATAGCAATCAGCCCCAGCATTTT. The gene calls are TRBV20-1 and TRBJ1-5, with no clear D. CDR1 is DFQATT and CDR2 is SNEGSKA in the germline V gene (reference sequence). V lost 5 bases, J lost 0 bases, and 20 bases lay in between. This CDR3 region has 17 residues.

This clonotype was seen only a few times. The chain employs TRBV19 and TRBJ1-4; D remains unclear. V was trimmed by 3 bases and J by 5 bases, leaving 10 bases between them. This CDR3 region has 14 residues. Germline CDR1 is LNHDA and CDR2 is SQIVND (reference sequence). CDR3 sequence reads: CASSMSRGNEKLFF. Here the CDR3 DNA reads TGTGCCAGTAGTATGTCCCGTGGGAATGAAAAACTGTTTTTT.

The chain combines TRBV4-1 with TRBJ1-6, with D perhaps TRBD1 (6 bases). Per germline, CDR1 MGHRA and CDR2 YSYEKL. CDR3 length: 15 amino acids. V lost 2 bases to trimming and J lost 7 bases, with 12 bases between them. The CDR3 here is CASSQFTTGNSPLHF. The CDR3 DNA is TGCGCCAGCAGCCAATTTACAACAGGGAATTCACCCCTCCACTTT.

The gene calls are TRBV20-1 and TRBJ2-5; 9 nucleotides line up with TRBD2. In germline, CDR1 is DFQATT, CDR2 SNEGSKA (reference sequence). Trimming took 3 bases from V and 3 from J; bases not matched to a gene: 8. The CDR3 extends over 15 amino acids. DNA of the CDR3: TGCAGTGCTAGTCTGGGGCTAGCGGGGAAAGAGACCCAGTACTTC. Translating it yields CSASLGLAGKETQYF.

The chain is built from TRBV6-5 and TRBJ1-2, with 7 nucleotides matching TRBD1. Germline V CDR1 and CDR2: MNHEY, SVGAGI. Trimming at V came to 7 bases and at J to 4 bases, leaving 9 bases not matched to a gene. The CDR3 contains 14 residues. CDR3 bases: TGTGCCAGCACCAACGGGGGGACAGTCTATGGCTACACCTTC. Translation: CASTNGGTVYGYTF.

The chain couples TRBV19 to TRBJ2-3; no reliable D call. Germline values: CDR1 LNHDA, CDR2 SQIVND (reference sequence). This CDR3 has 13 amino acids. V lost 5 bases to trimming and J lost 6 bases, with 12 bases between them. The CDR3 here is CASSPPEWDTQYF. The CDR3 region has the DNA TGTGCCAGTAGTCCCCCAGAGTGGGATACGCAGTATTTT.

CDR3 loop: CATARDSYYEQYF. CDR3 coding DNA: TGTGCCACGGCCCGGGACAGCTATTACGAGCAGTACTTC. V is TRBV15 and J is TRBJ2-7; 7 nucleotides align to TRBD1. CDR3 length equals 13 residues. V was clipped by 9 bases and J by 4 bases; unmatched bases: 9. Per the germline V gene, CDR1 is LNHNV and CDR2 is YYDKDF (reference sequence).

This clonotype was counted many times. The chain is built from TRBV7-9 and TRBJ2-5, with TRBD1 matching 9 bases. The junction had 9 bases not matched to a gene; V was cut back by 4 bases and J by 3 bases. The CDR3 spans 16 residues. The germline V gene encodes CDR1 SEHNR and CDR2 FQNEAQ (reference sequence). The CDR3 nucleotides read TGTGCCAGCAGCTCAAAACCGGGACAGGGAGAAGAGACCCAGTACTTC. This encodes CASSSKPGQGEETQYF.

This sequence joins TRBV6-5 and TRBJ2-7; a possible D gene is TRBD2 (6 bases). The DNA end favors TRBJ2-4, so the J call may be wrong. In germline, CDR1 is MNHEY, CDR2 SVGAGI. CDR3 length: 14 amino acids. The CDR3 loop reads CASSYSRGGNIQYF. In nucleotides, the CDR3 is TGTGCCAGCAGTTACTCGAGGGGAGGAAACATTCAGTACTTC.

The J gene is TRBJ1-4, the V gene TRBV4-1, with D unresolved. V was trimmed by 5 bases and J by 4 bases, leaving 8 bases between them. From germline, CDR1 is MGHRA and CDR2 YSYEKL. The CDR3 covers 13 residues. The CDR3 nucleotides read TGCGCCAGCAGCGGCCTCCTTAATGAAAAACTGTTTTTT. This translates into CASSGLLNEKLFF.

This clonotype appeared a few times. At one of its ends the junction is not consistent with the germline gene, which may arise from a read error. CDR3 sequence (DNA): TGTGCCAGCAGCCCCCGCGGCCAAGAGGCCCAGTACTTC. Residues: CASSPRGQEAQYF. J is TRBJ2-5 and V is TRBV7-6; D gene ambiguous. Germline V gives CDR1 SGHVS, CDR2 FNYEAQ. The CDR3 consists of 13 residues.

This clonotype has only one observation. Just one base apart from a much larger clone, this may be a read error. The J gene is TRBJ2-7, the V gene TRBV7-9, with D hard to call. This CDR3 is built from 14 residues. In germline, CDR1 is SEHNR, CDR2 FQNEAQ (reference sequence). Here the CDR3 reads CTSSLGGATYEQYF. The CDR3 DNA sequence: TGTACCAGCAGCCTCGGTGGCGCCACCTACGAGCAGTACTTC.

This clonotype was picked up many times. V gene TRBV2 combines with J gene TRBJ1-1, with D hard to call. The V and J ends lost 4 bases and 3 bases respectively, with 15 bases between them. The CDR3 sequence is 15 residues long. Germline V gene lookup returns CDR1 SNHLY and CDR2 FYNNEI. The CDR3 DNA sequence: TGTGCCAGCAGTGTGGGGTTGTTGGGCGACACTGAAGCTTTCTTT. It encodes CASSVGLLGDTEAFF.

This clonotype has only a few counts. This chain uses TRBV7-2 with TRBJ1-4, with D maybe TRBD1 (6 bases). V shed 1 base and J shed 0 bases, with 15 bases lying between them. The CDR3 is made up of 18 amino acids. Germline CDR1 SGHTA, CDR2 FQGNSA. The CDR3 DNA is TGTGCCAGCAGCTTAGGCAGGGGAGGAAAAGCAACTAATGAAAAACTGTTTTTT. This encodes CASSLGRGGKATNEKLFF.

As for this clonotype: The junction differs from germline at one of its ends, possibly a read error. The rearrangement links TRBV5-1 to TRBJ1-1, with 8 bases aligning to TRBD1. The CDR3 has 17 amino acids. Looked up from germline, CDR1 is SGHRS and CDR2 is YFSETQ. CDR3 sequence: CASSLGGAGGRNTEAFF. For the CDR3, the DNA is TGTGCCAGCAGCTTGGGTGGGGCAGGGGGCAGGAACACTGAAGCTTTCTTT.

To note about this clonotype: This may arise from a read error, as a much more abundant clone is one base away. This chain connects TRBV4-1 to TRBJ1-2; perhaps TRBD1 as D (6 bases). Germline CDR1 reads MGHRA; CDR2 reads YSYEKL. CDR3 length: 14 residues. CDR3 in DNA: TGCGCCGGCAGCCAAGATCCCAGGGGTGGTGGCTACACCTTC. Protein product: CAGSQDPRGGGYTF.

This clonotype has only one observation. The chain joins TRBV20-1 to TRBJ1-3; no clear D gene. The CDR3 has 12 residues. Trimming left V 3 bases short and J 7 bases short, with 10 bases between. Germline V gene lookup returns CDR1 DFQATT and CDR2 SNEGSKA (reference sequence). In DNA, the CDR3 is TGCAGTGCTAGGTCACCCTCGAACACCATATATTTT. Translating gives CSARSPSNTIYF.

CDR3 protein: CATATYSNQREHF. CDR3 in DNA: TGTGCCACCGCCACCTATAGCAATCAGCGCGAGCATTTT. The V call is TRBV24-1, the J call TRBJ1-5; D is ambiguous. Trimming stripped 9 bases from V and 14 bases from J, with 22 bases between. CDR3 size: 13 residues. Germline assignment: CDR1 KGHDR and CDR2 SFDVKD.

There are many counts of this clonotype. The rearrangement uses TRBV7-2 and TRBJ2-7; TRBD2 matches at 9 bases. V trimming: 1 base; J trimming: 6 bases; junction bases outside the gene matches: 7. Germline CDR1 reads SGHTA; CDR2 reads FQGNSA. This CDR3 region has 15 residues. CDR3 loop: CASSLGSGRRGEQYF. CDR3 DNA sequence: TGTGCCAGCAGCTTAGGGAGCGGGAGGCGGGGCGAGCAGTACTTC.

This clonotype has more than one count but fewer than ten. V is TRBV14 and J is TRBJ1-6; tentatively, D is TRBD1 (5 bases). Trimming took 3 bases from V and 9 from J, leaving 12 bases between them. From germline, CDR1 is SGHDN and CDR2 FVKESK. The CDR3 is made up of 14 amino acids. This CDR3 reads CASSQERGGSPLHF. For the CDR3, the DNA is TGTGCCAGCAGCCAGGAAAGGGGTGGTTCACCCCTCCACTTT. The whole variable domain, filled in from reference TRBV14 and TRBJ1-6, reads EAGVTQFPSHSVIEKGQTVTLRCDPISGHDNLYWYRRVMGKEIKFLLHFVKESKQDESGMPNNRFLAERTGGTYSTLKVQPAELEDSGVYFCASSQERGGSPLHFGNGTRLTVT.

The J gene is TRBJ2-7, the V gene TRBV7-9, with D possibly being TRBD1 (6 bases). CDR1 SEHNR and CDR2 FQNEAQ come from the germline V gene (reference sequence). This CDR3 region has 12 residues. Deletions cut 4 bases from V and 5 bases from J, with 9 bases between. Written as DNA, the CDR3 is TGTGCCAGCAGCTGGACAGCTAACGAGCAGTACTTC. Encoded protein: CASSWTANEQYF. Complete variable domain (other parts from reference TRBV7-9 and TRBJ2-7): DTGVSQNPRHKITKRGQNVTFRCDPISEHNRLYWYRQTLGQGPEFLTYFQNEAQLEKSRLLSDRFSAERPKGSFSTLEIQRTEQGDSAMYLCASSWTANEQYFGPGTRLTVT.

Notes on this clonotype: This may be a read error, as it is one base from a much larger clone. The chain combines TRBV7-9 with TRBJ1-2, with unresolved D. This CDR3 is built from 14 residues. Trimming shortened V by 1 base and J by 4 bases, and 10 bases separated the two germline ends. The germline CDR1 and CDR2 sequences are SEHNR and FQNEAQ (reference sequence). CDR3 region: CASSLGVALYGYTF. Written as DNA, the CDR3 is TGTGCCAGCAGCTTAGGGGTTGCCCTCTATGGCTACACCTTC.

This rearrangement joins TRBV19 to TRBJ2-7; possibly TRBD2 for D (6 bases). V lost 9 bases and J 2 bases, leaving 14 bases between the germline ends. This CDR3 region has 13 residues. Per the germline V gene, CDR1 is LNHDA and CDR2 is SQIVND (reference sequence). The CDR3 DNA reads TGTGCCAGCACCCGGGACTCACCCTACGAGCAGTACTTC. It is translated as CASTRDSPYEQYF. The full variable domain, in which reference TRBV19 and TRBJ2-7 provide the parts outside the CDR3, is DGGITQSPKYLFRKEGQNVTLSCEQNLNHDAMYWYRQDPGQGLRLIYYSQIVNDFQKGDIAEGYSVSREKKESFPLTVTSAQKNPTAFYLCASTRDSPYEQYFGPGTRLTVT.

Points on this clonotype: The final CDR3 position lacks the conserved phenylalanine or tryptophan, pointing to a likely read error. This chain connects TRBV7-4 to TRBJ1-1; D is possibly TRBD1 (6 bases). The length of the CDR3 is 12 residues. CDR1 is SGHVT, CDR2 SQSDAQ, per germline. The CDR3 sequence is CASGLQGTEAFS. DNA of the CDR3: TGTGCCAGCGGCTTACAGGGCACTGAAGCTTTCTCT.